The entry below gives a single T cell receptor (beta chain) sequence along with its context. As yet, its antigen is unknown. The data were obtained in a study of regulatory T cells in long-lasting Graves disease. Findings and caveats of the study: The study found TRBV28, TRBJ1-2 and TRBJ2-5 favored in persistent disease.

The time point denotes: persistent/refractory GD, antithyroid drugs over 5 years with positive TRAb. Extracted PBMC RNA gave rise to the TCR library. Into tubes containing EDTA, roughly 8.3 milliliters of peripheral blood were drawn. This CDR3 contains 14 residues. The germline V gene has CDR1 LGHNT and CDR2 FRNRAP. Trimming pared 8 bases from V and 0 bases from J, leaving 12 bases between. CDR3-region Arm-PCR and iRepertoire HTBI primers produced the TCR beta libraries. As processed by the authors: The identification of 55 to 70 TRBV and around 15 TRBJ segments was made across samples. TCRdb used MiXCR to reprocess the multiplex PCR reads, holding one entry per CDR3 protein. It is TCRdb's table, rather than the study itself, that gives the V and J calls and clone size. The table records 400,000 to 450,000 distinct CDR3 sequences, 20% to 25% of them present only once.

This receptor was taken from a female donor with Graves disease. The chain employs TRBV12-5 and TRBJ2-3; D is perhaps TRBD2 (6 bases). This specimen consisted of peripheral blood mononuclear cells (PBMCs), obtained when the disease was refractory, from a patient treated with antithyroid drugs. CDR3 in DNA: TGTGCTAGTCAGAGTAGCGGTAGCACAGATACGCAGTATTTT. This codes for CASQSSGSTDTQYF.